The 18 T cell receptor beta chains in this list originate from one sample, sequenced in a study of Graves' ophthalmopathy and Graves' hyperthyroidism. Using RNA transcripts, the TCR beta CDR3 regions were amplified. An initial RT-PCR round employing HTBI primers preceded a second-round multiplex PCR. Using its own MiXCR run on the multiplex PCR reads, TCRdb lists one record per CDR3 protein. The sample holds tens of thousands of distinct CDR3 sequences, approximately 45% seen once. The sequencing sample was made of peripheral blood. The receptors stem from an adult woman with Graves' ophthalmopathy.

The V gene is TRBV9, the J gene TRBJ2-1, with 9 bases lining up with TRBD2. The length of the CDR3 is 14 residues. The ends lost 5 bases at V and 5 bases at J; junction bases unmatched: 5. Germline-derived CDR1 and CDR2 are SGDLS and YYNGEE. Written as DNA, the CDR3 is TGTGCCAGCAGTGCTAGACTAGCGGACAATGAGCAGTTCTTC. Its protein product is CASSARLADNEQFF.

This clonotype has just a few counts. V and J are TRBV7-2 and TRBJ2-7, with 10 bases aligning to TRBD2. The CDR3 totals 15 residues. J lost 5 bases, V lost 0 bases, and 4 bases had no gene match. The germline gives CDR1 SGHTA, CDR2 FQGNSA. The CDR3 sequence: CASSLALSGGDEQYF. For the CDR3, the DNA is TGTGCCAGCAGCTTAGCGCTCAGCGGGGGGGACGAGCAGTACTTC.

This clonotype has ten or more counts. The CDR3 DNA sequence: TGCGCCAGCAGCCAAGGACTAGCGGGAGGTCGAGCCAAAAACATTCAGTACTTC. Amino acids: CASSQGLAGGRAKNIQYF. The gene calls are TRBV4-1 and TRBJ2-4; 13 positions agree with TRBD2. V shed 1 base, J shed 0 bases, and the junction held 3 bases outside the gene matches. Germline CDR1 is MGHRA and CDR2 is YSYEKL. The CDR3 totals 18 residues.

This clonotype was seen at least ten times. The chain couples TRBV27 to TRBJ2-3; the D is unclear. Germline V lookup: CDR1 MNHEY, CDR2 SMNVEV (reference sequence). The CDR3 is 14 residues long. Trimming took off 2 bases at V and 1 base at J, with 7 bases between the two ends. This chain's CDR3 is CASSLGQGTDTQYF. The CDR3 DNA is TGTGCCAGCAGTTTAGGGCAGGGCACAGATACGCAGTATTTT.

The rearrangement uses TRBV19 and TRBJ2-7; 8 bases align to TRBD1. V lost 4 bases and J lost 5; bases outside the gene matches: 4. The CDR3 length is 13 residues. Germline V CDR1 and CDR2: LNHDA, SQIVND (reference sequence). The CDR3 loop reads CASSTTGADEQYF. The CDR3 DNA reads as TGTGCCAGTAGTACGACAGGGGCCGACGAGCAGTACTTC. The full variable domain, completed using reference TRBV19 and TRBJ2-7, is DGGITQSPKYLFRKEGQNVTLSCEQNLNHDAMYWYRQDPGQGLRLIYYSQIVNDFQKGDIAEGYSVSREKKESFPLTVTSAQKNPTAFYLCASSTTGADEQYFGPGTRLTVT.

The chain recombines TRBV12-3 or TRBV12-4 with TRBJ1-2; the match to TRBD1 covers 7 bases. Losses at the gene ends were 6 bases for V and 0 bases for J; bases not matched to a gene: 7. The CDR3 spans 15 residues. CDR3 DNA: TGTGCCAGCAGGGCGGGGACAGACGCTAACTATGGCTACACCTTC. Translating gives CASRAGTDANYGYTF.

This clonotype was recorded at least ten times. The chain links TRBV7-2 to TRBJ2-3; 12 nucleotides agree with TRBD2. This CDR3 spans 16 amino acids. Germline CDR1 is SGHTA and CDR2 is FQGNSA. J gave up 7 bases and V 0 bases, and 5 bases lay outside the gene matches. CDR3 DNA: TGTGCCAGCAGCTTAGCGACTAGCGGGAGCGCAAATACGCAGTATTTT. Protein: CASSLATSGSANTQYF.

The rearrangement links TRBV20-1 to TRBJ1-3, with 7 bases identical to TRBD1. In germline, CDR1 is DFQATT, CDR2 SNEGSKA (reference sequence). CDR3 size: 13 residues. V trimming: 6 bases; J trimming: 5 bases; junction bases outside the gene matches: 7. The CDR3 coding sequence is TGCAGTGCGGTACGGGACAGACGAAACACCATATATTTT. This encodes CSAVRDRRNTIYF.

The chain couples TRBV29-1 to TRBJ2-1; 13 bases are a match to TRBD2. In germline, CDR1 is SQVTM, CDR2 ANQGSEA. This CDR3 region has 18 residues. The V and J ends lost 1 base and 6 bases, in that order; junction bases with no gene match: 12. The DNA of the CDR3 is TGCAGCGTTGAAGGTGTTGGGGGACTAGCGGGAACCCTCAATGAGCAGTTCTTC. Translating gives CSVEGVGGLAGTLNEQFF.

The CDR3 sequence: CSARGTGPYEQYF. As DNA, the CDR3 is TGCAGTGCTAGGGGGACAGGACCCTACGAGCAGTACTTC. This rearrangement joins TRBV20-1 to TRBJ2-7; 8 bases match TRBD1. Germline V gene sequence: CDR1 DFQATT, CDR2 SNEGSKA (reference sequence). The CDR3 runs 13 residues. J gave up 2 bases and V 3 bases, and 3 bases lay outside the gene matches.

Ten or more counts support this clonotype. The chain couples TRBV19 to TRBJ2-1; 7 bases fit TRBD2. Germline CDR1 is LNHDA and CDR2 is SQIVND (reference sequence). Losses at the gene ends were 7 bases for V and 7 bases for J; bases not matched to a gene: 19. The CDR3 has 17 residues. The CDR3 region is CASIRTSSGESKNEQFF. The CDR3, as DNA: TGTGCCAGTATCAGGACTAGTTCGGGGGAGAGTAAGAATGAGCAGTTCTTC.

J is TRBJ1-5 and V is TRBV20-1; 9 bases map to TRBD1. Per germline, CDR1 DFQATT and CDR2 SNEGSKA (reference sequence). CDR3 length: 14 amino acids. V was clipped by 6 bases and J by 11 bases; unmatched bases: 14. CDR3 region: CSAGDRGGLETQHF. CDR3 DNA sequence: TGCAGTGCGGGCGACAGGGGGGGTTTAGAGACCCAGCATTTT.

The table lists this clonotype with many counts. V gene TRBV11-2 combines with J gene TRBJ2-1, with D unclear. CDR3 length: 15 residues. V lost 3 bases and J lost 0, with 9 bases in between. In germline, CDR1 is SGHAT, CDR2 FQNNGV. CDR3 amino acids: CASSLLRSSYNEQFF. The CDR3 DNA reads as TGTGCCAGCAGCTTGCTCCGGAGCTCCTACAATGAGCAGTTCTTC.

The chain joins TRBV4-2 to TRBJ2-1, with D unresolved. The ends were cut back, 11 bases at V and 4 bases at J, with 21 bases in the middle. The germline V gene has CDR1 LGHNA and CDR2 YNFKEQ. CDR3 length equals 15 residues. The CDR3 nucleotides are TGTGCCCACAGCCAGGAACTCGTGATTTACAATGAGCAGTTCTTC. Protein: CAHSQELVIYNEQFF.

In its sample, this clonotype ranks as medium-sized. The V and J genes are TRBV25-1 and TRBJ1-3, with D unresolved. Trimming removed 2 bases from V and 2 bases from J, with 4 bases in between. This CDR3 spans 13 amino acids. In germline, CDR1 is MGHDK, CDR2 SYGVNS. The CDR3 DNA reads TGTGCCAGCAGTGAAAGGACTGGAAACACCATATATTTT. This translates into CASSERTGNTIYF.

This clonotype was picked up many times. The V and J genes are TRBV10-1 and TRBJ1-1; no definite D call. The CDR3 is 13 residues long. Looked up from germline, CDR1 is WNHNN and CDR2 is SYGVQD (reference sequence). Trimming took 0 bases from V and 7 from J, leaving 9 bases between them. CDR3: CASSESGGIEAFF. In DNA form, the CDR3 reads TGCGCCAGCAGTGAGTCGGGCGGAATTGAAGCTTTCTTT.

In the case of this clonotype: The junction departs from germline at one end; a sequencing error may be responsible. The chain uses TRBV6-5 and TRBJ1-3, with D possibly TRBD1 on 5 matching bases. The CDR3 extends over 15 amino acids. Germline CDR1 is MNHEY and CDR2 is SVGAGI. CDR3 in amino acids: CATSRAGHSGNTVYF. The CDR3, as DNA: TGTGCCACCTCCCGGGCGGGGCACTCTGGTAACACCGTATATTTT.

This clonotype has at least ten counts. The chain joins TRBV7-3 to TRBJ2-1; no clear D. The V end lost 1 base, the J end lost 6 bases, and 7 bases lay between the germline ends. The CDR3 consists of 13 residues. Germline lookup yields CDR1 SGHTA and CDR2 FQGTGA. The CDR3 loop is CASSLIASNEQFF. The CDR3 coding sequence is TGTGCCAGCAGCTTAATAGCTAGCAATGAGCAGTTCTTC. The variable domain in full, completed from reference TRBV7-3 and TRBJ2-1, reads GAGVSQTPSNKVTEKGKYVELRCDPISGHTALYWYRQSLGQGPEFLIYFQGTGAADDSGLPNDRFFAVRPEGSVSTLKIQRTERGDSAVYLCASSLIASNEQFFGPGTRLTVL.